The 27 T cell receptor beta chains listed next were all sequenced from one sample in a study of T cells in Graves' hyperthyroidism and ophthalmopathy. Amplified TCR beta CDR3 regions derived from RNA transcripts. When the TCR CDR3 underwent first-round RT-PCR, the HTBI primer set was used. MiXCR was run by TCRdb on the multiplex PCR reads, yielding one entry per CDR3 protein. The sample consists of hundreds of thousands of distinct CDR3 sequences, roughly 46% of them appearing once. Sample: peripheral blood or thyroid tissue (not recorded which). The receptors come from an adult man with Graves' disease, either hyperthyroidism or ophthalmopathy (not recorded which).

The gene calls are TRBV10-3 and TRBJ2-5; 9 nucleotides agree with TRBD1. The CDR3 sequence is 15 residues long. The V segment lost 7 bases and the J segment 9 bases; nucleotides outside the gene matches: 15. CDR1 and CDR2 (germline): ENHRY, SYGVKD. DNA for the CDR3: TGTGCCATCAAGGCCGGGACAGGGAGCAATCAGCCCCAGTACTTC. Translated, it gives CAIKAGTGSNQPQYF.

For this clonotype: The conserved final phenylalanine or tryptophan is absent from the CDR3, which likely points to a read error. The DNA is omitted, as the CDR3 cannot be located on it reliably, and the CDR3 follows TCRdb's listing. The genes are TRBV24-1 and TRBJ1-2. The CDR3 is 13 residues long, ends included. The V gene's germline CDR1 is KGHDR and CDR2 SFDVKD. CDR3 in amino acids: CATSDSTGTSEAY.

This clonotype was counted at least ten times. This chain joins TRBV6-6 and TRBJ1-5, with D perhaps TRBD1 (5 bases). This CDR3 spans 14 amino acids. Germline V gives CDR1 MNHNY, CDR2 SVGAGI (reference sequence). V gave up 2 bases and J gave up 3 bases, with 8 bases separating them. CDR3 amino acids: CASSYGGINQPQHF. The CDR3 bases are TGTGCCAGCAGTTACGGGGGAATCAATCAGCCCCAGCATTTT.

This clonotype was counted once. This chain connects TRBV9 to TRBJ1-2; 9 bases align to TRBD1. Losses at the gene ends were 5 bases for V and 8 bases for J; bases not matched to a gene: 10. The CDR3 totals 14 residues. Looked up from germline, CDR1 is SGDLS and CDR2 is YYNGEE. The CDR3 is CASSAEQGAGGYTF. The CDR3 region has the DNA TGTGCCAGCAGTGCAGAACAGGGGGCAGGGGGCTACACCTTC. Using reference TRBV9 and TRBJ1-2 for the parts outside the CDR3, the full variable domain is DSGVTQTPKHLITATGQRVTLRCSPRSGDLSVYWYQQSLDQGLQFLIQYYNGEERAKGNILERFSAQQFPDLHSELNLSSLELGDSALYFCASSAEQGAGGYTFGSGTRLTVV.

Turning to this clonotype: A read error may account for a junction end that differs from germline. This sequence joins TRBV28 and TRBJ1-2; the D is unclear. The CDR3 loop spans 12 amino acids. From germline, CDR1 is MDHEN and CDR2 SYDVKM. This chain's CDR3 is CATSDGFYGYTF. The DNA of the CDR3 is TGTGCCACCAGTGACGGATTCTATGGCTACACCTTC.

The chain uses TRBV5-4 and TRBJ2-5; 11 bases agree with TRBD1. CDR1 and CDR2 from the germline V gene are SGHNT and YYREEE (reference sequence). This CDR3 spans 16 amino acids. Germline trimming cut 5 bases from V and 4 bases from J; bases unmatched to any gene: 10. CDR3 coding DNA: TGTGCCAGCAGACCACCAGGGACAGGGGGACTAGAGACCCAGTACTTC. Translation: CASRPPGTGGLETQYF.

This clonotype has a handful of counts. The rearrangement uses TRBV5-1 and TRBJ2-7; 9 bases line up with TRBD1. The V and J ends lost 3 bases and 2 bases, in that order; junction bases with no gene match: 3. Germline V gene sequence: CDR1 SGHRS, CDR2 YFSETQ. The CDR3 covers 14 residues. Here the CDR3 reads CASSSWDRAYEQYF. The CDR3, as DNA: TGCGCCAGCAGCTCCTGGGACAGGGCCTACGAGCAGTACTTC.

This clonotype was seen repeatedly, ten times or more. The chain uses TRBV7-8 and TRBJ1-2; D perhaps matches TRBD1 (5 bases). This CDR3 has 13 residues. V was clipped by 3 bases and J by 5 bases, with 10 bases between them. Germline V CDR1 and CDR2: SGHVS, FQNEAQ. For the CDR3, the DNA is TGTGCCAGCAGCTTGGAGACAGCTTATGGCTACACCTTC. This translates into CASSLETAYGYTF.

The chain joins TRBV12-3 or TRBV12-4 to TRBJ2-5, with TRBD2 as a possible D gene (5 bases). Trimming left V 5 bases short and J 4 bases short, with 11 bases between. This CDR3 region has 13 residues. CDR3 protein: CASSPGNGETQYF. CDR3 bases: TGTGCCAGCAGTCCCGGGAACGGAGAGACCCAGTACTTC.

This clonotype was recorded a few times. This chain joins TRBV11-3 and TRBJ2-7; TRBD2 is a possible D gene (7 bases). V was trimmed by 3 bases and J by 5 bases, leaving 14 bases between them. This CDR3 is built from 14 residues. The germline V gene has CDR1 SGHNT and CDR2 YENEEA. The chain's CDR3 is CASSLVGGRNEQYF. CDR3 nucleotides: TGTGCCAGCAGCTTGGTCGGGGGGCGCAACGAGCAGTACTTC.

The chain combines TRBV29-1 with TRBJ2-5, with D possibly being TRBD2 (7 bases). The CDR3 is made up of 13 amino acids. CDR1 SQVTM and CDR2 ANQGSEA come from the germline V gene. V was clipped by 3 bases and J by 9 bases, with 17 bases between them. The CDR3 nucleotides are TGCAGCGTTGATCAAGGGGGAGGGCAGCCCCAGTACTTC. Protein product: CSVDQGGGQPQYF.

On this clonotype: This sequence may be a read error, since a much larger clone differs from it by one base. This likely comes from a read error, as the CDR3 has no conserved phenylalanine or tryptophan at its end. The chain links TRBV7-2 to TRBJ1-6, with D perhaps matching TRBD1 (6 bases). The CDR3 spans 14 residues. Germline loops: CDR1 SGHTA, CDR2 FQGNSA. V gave up 5 bases and J gave up 9 bases, with 14 bases separating them. The CDR3 here is CASSPTGSSSPLHL. CDR3 nucleotide sequence: TGTGCCAGCAGCCCGACAGGTTCGAGTTCACCCCTCCACCTT.

The chain combines TRBV19 with TRBJ1-5; TRBD1 agrees at 11 bases. Germline assignment: CDR1 LNHDA and CDR2 SQIVND (reference sequence). The V gene end was trimmed by 5 bases and the J gene end by 3 bases; junction bases not matched to a gene: 6. The length of the CDR3 is 16 residues. In DNA, the CDR3 is TGTGCCAGTAGTGGCCGGGACAGGGGGTTCAATCAGCCCCAGCATTTT. Protein: CASSGRDRGFNQPQHF.

V gene TRBV20-1 combines with J gene TRBJ1-2, with 9 bases identical to TRBD1. Trimming cost V 8 bases and J 7 bases; bases outside gene matches: 8. Germline V gene sequence: CDR1 DFQATT, CDR2 SNEGSKA (reference sequence). The CDR3 is 12 amino acids. The chain's CDR3 is CSPQGGQGGYTF. CDR3 nucleotides: TGCAGTCCCCAAGGGGGACAGGGTGGCTACACCTTC.

Ten or more counts support this clonotype. The chain joins TRBV15 to TRBJ1-5, with a possible D match to TRBD1 (6 bases). The germline CDR1 and CDR2 sequences are LNHNV and YYDKDF (reference sequence). The CDR3 sequence is 16 residues long. V was shortened by 4 bases and J by 11 bases, with 24 bases between the two germline ends. The DNA for the CDR3 is TGTGCCACCAGCACGATCCTAGGGCAGGGGTTCTCGGCCCAGCATTTT. Protein sequence: CATSTILGQGFSAQHF.

This clonotype was counted many times. The chain employs TRBV20-1 and TRBJ2-7, with TRBD2 as a possible D gene (6 bases). Germline V gives CDR1 DFQATT, CDR2 SNEGSKA (reference sequence). CDR3 length equals 13 residues. Trimming left V 4 bases short and J 6 bases short, with 16 bases between. The CDR3 is CSATSGGHGEQYF. In nucleotides, the CDR3 is TGCAGTGCTACTTCTGGAGGGCATGGCGAGCAGTACTTC.

The chain recombines TRBV19 with TRBJ1-6; TRBD1 matches at 9 bases. V was clipped by 8 bases and J by 9 bases; unmatched bases: 11. The germline CDR1 and CDR2 sequences are LNHDA and SQIVND (reference sequence). The CDR3 sequence is 15 residues long. The CDR3 DNA follows: TGTGCCAGTTCTCCGGGACAGGGTGTTCTTTCACCCCTCCACTTT. As protein: CASSPGQGVLSPLHF.

This clonotype was counted between two and nine times. The chain carries TRBV24-1 and TRBJ2-7; possible D gene TRBD2, 6 bases. V was trimmed by 10 bases and J by 2 bases, leaving 8 bases between them. The CDR3 sequence is 11 residues long. The germline CDR1 and CDR2 sequences are KGHDR and SFDVKD. CDR3 sequence: CATSGAYEQYF. The CDR3 region has the DNA TGTGCCACTAGCGGTGCCTACGAGCAGTACTTC.

The V call is TRBV4-1, the J call TRBJ2-5; the D gene could be TRBD1 or TRBD2 (6 bases each). V was cut by 4 bases and J by 4 bases, with 16 bases left in between. The length of the CDR3 is 15 residues. Germline assignment: CDR1 MGHRA and CDR2 YSYEKL. DNA for the CDR3: TGCGCCAGCAGCCCACAGGGCGGAGGGAGAGAGACCCAGTACTTC. The encoded protein is CASSPQGGGRETQYF.

The chain employs TRBV20-1 and TRBJ2-7; TRBD1 agrees at 8 bases. From germline, CDR1 is DFQATT and CDR2 SNEGSKA (reference sequence). The CDR3 is made up of 14 amino acids. V lost 1 base and J lost 0; bases outside the gene matches: 2. CDR3 sequence reads: CSARGQGSSYEQYF. The CDR3 nucleotides are TGCAGTGCTAGAGGACAGGGGAGCTCCTACGAGCAGTACTTC.

This chain joins TRBV29-1 and TRBJ2-1; D not certain. Germline assignment: CDR1 SQVTM and CDR2 ANQGSEA. V shed 1 base and J shed 0 bases, with 10 bases lying between them. The CDR3 totals 15 residues. The CDR3 nucleotides read TGCAGCGTTGAAGCGGACGGGCCCTCCTACAATGAGCAGTTCTTC. Translation gives CSVEADGPSYNEQFF.

About this clonotype itself: Mismatch with germline at one junction end may stem from a read error. V is TRBV10-3 and J is TRBJ1-2; no reliable D call. CDR3 length: 17 amino acids. Germline V gene data show CDR1 as ENHRY and CDR2 as SYGVKD. The CDR3 DNA sequence: TGTGCCAGCAGTGAACCCTACCGGACCGGTGCGAACTATGGCTACACCTTC. Translation: CASSEPYRTGANYGYTF.

As to this clonotype: A much larger clone sits a single nucleotide away, making a read error possible. The J gene is TRBJ2-7, the V gene TRBV20-1; a weak D match, TRBD2 (5 bases). Germline V CDR1 and CDR2: DFQATT, SNEGSKA (reference sequence). Trimming pared 3 bases from V and 5 bases from J, leaving 11 bases between. The CDR3 covers 12 residues. The CDR3 is CSARVSGNEQYF. The CDR3 bases are TGCAGTGCTAGGGTCTCGGGGAACGAGCAGTACTTC.

The J gene is TRBJ2-5, the V gene TRBV9; 8 bases are shared with TRBD2. V lost 5 bases and J lost 5; bases outside the gene matches: 17. Germline-derived CDR1 and CDR2 are SGDLS and YYNGEE. This CDR3 contains 17 residues. Here the CDR3 DNA reads TGTGCCAGCAGTGCCTTTCGGGGGGGTCGTCATGGCGAGACCCAGTACTTC. Translation gives CASSAFRGGRHGETQYF. The entire variable domain, with the rest obtained from reference TRBV9 and TRBJ2-5, is as follows: DSGVTQTPKHLITATGQRVTLRCSPRSGDLSVYWYQQSLDQGLQFLIQYYNGEERAKGNILERFSAQQFPDLHSELNLSSLELGDSALYFCASSAFRGGRHGETQYFGPGTRLLVL.

The chain couples TRBV2 to TRBJ1-5, with TRBD1 matching over 9 bases. The V gene's germline CDR1 is SNHLY and CDR2 FYNNEI. CDR3 length: 16 amino acids. V trimming: 1 base; J trimming: 3 bases; junction bases outside the gene matches: 4. The CDR3 is CASSEVGQGDNQPQHF. CDR3 sequence (DNA): TGTGCCAGCAGTGAAGTGGGACAGGGCGACAATCAGCCCCAGCATTTT. The entire variable domain, with the rest obtained from reference TRBV2 and TRBJ1-5, is as follows: EPEVTQTPSHQVTQMGQEVILRCVPISNHLYFYWYRQILGQKVEFLVSFYNNEISEKSEIFDDQFSVERPDGSNFTLKIRSTKLEDSAMYFCASSEVGQGDNQPQHFGDGTRLSIL.

The CDR3 sequence: CASRSARGTNSPLHF. The CDR3 bases are TGTGCCAGCAGAAGCGCGAGGGGGACTAATTCACCCCTCCACTTT. The chain recombines TRBV25-1 with TRBJ1-6, with D possibly TRBD1 on 6 matching bases. Trimming cost V 6 bases and J 6 bases, with 15 bases left between them. The CDR3 contains 15 residues. Germline V gene sequence: CDR1 MGHDK, CDR2 SYGVNS.

This clonotype has more than one count but fewer than ten. V is TRBV24-1 and J is TRBJ2-7; D is ambiguous. V gave up 11 bases and J gave up 2 bases, with 18 bases separating them. The germline V gene encodes CDR1 KGHDR and CDR2 SFDVKD. This CDR3 has 14 amino acids. CDR3 bases: TGTGCCAGCAGCACTTTGCGGACGACCTACGAGCAGTACTTC. Protein sequence: CASSTLRTTYEQYF.